This T cell receptor (beta chain) was sequenced in a study of cytomegalovirus exposure and HLA in healthy donors. Study-wide background: Of all 400 or so donors who were genotyped, roughly 85% belonged to the Caucasian-associated ancestry cluster.

Remarks on this clone: Its antigen is unknown.

Findings and limits, study-wide: TCR beta chain V- and J-gene trimming was linked, in a later analysis, to a missense variant in DCLRE1C.

The PCR made use of 60 Vbeta and 13 Jbeta primers. Generated by immunoSEQ multiplex PCR, the TCRdb table keeps only in-frame clones and is missing some. Of about 50,000 clones listed, around three quarters were seen once; the top ten hold around 8.1%. This CDR3 is 14 amino acids long. The origin of this receptor is a man under 40 in good health and CMV-seropositive. The rearrangement joins TRBV1 to TRBJ2-5; whether TRBD1, the table's D call, matches the DNA was not checked. Matching the DNA end better, TRBJ2-7 makes the J call doubtful. TRBV1 is a listed pseudogene. The source material was PBMCs. CDR3: CTSSTRDTSYEQYF. Written as DNA, the CDR3 is TGCACCAGCAGCACCCGGGACACCTCCTACGAGCAGTACTTC.